This T cell receptor beta chain was captured by sequencing in a study of shared clonotypes between healthy human individuals. Study-wide context: The people who gave samples were two women and a few men aged 18 to 49.

Original processing methods: As immunoSEQ supplied junction-only sequences (without quality scores), filtering differed. TCRdb's copy holds only in-frame clones and misses some; the assay was immunoSEQ multiplex PCR. That table furnishes V, J and clone size, whereas the DNA furnished D and trimming. The table lists roughly 760,000 clones, 74% of them singletons. The CDR3 extends over 15 amino acids. V lost 4 bases to trimming and J lost 2 bases, with 9 bases between them. Germline V gene lookup returns CDR1 MNHEY and CDR2 SMNVEV (reference sequence). Both subsets, CD45RA+ naive and CD45RA-negative memory, were split from the CD4+ cells.

The receptor's source is a woman aged 25 to 39 in good health. The sequencing sample was made of memory CD4+ T cells sorted from blood. Subset defined: CD45RA-negative fraction. The gene calls are TRBV27 and TRBJ2-6; possibly TRBD1 for D (6 bases). The CDR3 DNA sequence: TGTGCCAGCAGTTCAACAGGGACTGGGGCCAACGTCCTGACTTTC. Its translation is CASSSTGTGANVLTF.